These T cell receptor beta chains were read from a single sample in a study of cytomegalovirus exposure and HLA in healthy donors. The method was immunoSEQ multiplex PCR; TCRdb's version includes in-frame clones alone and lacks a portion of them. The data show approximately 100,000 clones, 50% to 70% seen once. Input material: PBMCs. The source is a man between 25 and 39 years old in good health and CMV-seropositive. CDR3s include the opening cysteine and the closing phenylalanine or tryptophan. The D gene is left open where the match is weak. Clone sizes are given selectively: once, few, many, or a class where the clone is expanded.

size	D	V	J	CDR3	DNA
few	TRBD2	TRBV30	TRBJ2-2	CAWRQGGTRGAGELFF	TGTGCCTGGCGGCAAGGGGGGACTAGGGGTGCCGGGGAGCTGTTTTTT
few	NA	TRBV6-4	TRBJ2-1	CASRMGRGPTTEQFF	TGTGCCAGCAGAATGGGGCGGGGCCCAACAACTGAGCAGTTCTTC
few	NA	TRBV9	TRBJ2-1	CASSVSGYYNEQFF	TGTGCCAGCAGCGTTAGCGGCTACTACAATGAGCAGTTCTTC
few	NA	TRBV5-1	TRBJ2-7	CASSPEGWANSYEQYF	TGCGCCAGCAGCCCGGAGGGGTGGGCAAACTCCTACGAGCAGTACTTC
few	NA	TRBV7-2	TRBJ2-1	CASSLGSRVQGNEQFF	TGTGCCAGCAGCTTAGGGAGTAGAGTCCAGGGGAATGAGCAGTTCTTC
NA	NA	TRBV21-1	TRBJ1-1	CASSKEGTGNTEAFF	TGTGCCAGCAGCAAGGAGGGGACAGGGAACACTGAAGCTTTCTTT
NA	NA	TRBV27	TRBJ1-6	CASARDYNSPLHF	TGTGCCAGCGCCCGGGACTATAATTCACCCCTCCACTTT
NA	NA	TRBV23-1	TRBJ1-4	CASSHYLDRSLEKLFF	TGCGCCAGCAGTCATTACCTAGACAGGAGCCTCGAAAAACTGTTTTTT
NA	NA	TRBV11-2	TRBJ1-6	CASSLGGVQGDSPLHF	TGTGCCAGCAGCTTAGGCGGAGTACAGGGAGATTCACCCCTCCACTTT
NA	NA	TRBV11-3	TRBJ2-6	CASSPGLSSGANVLTF	TGTGCCAGCAGCCCGGGACTGAGCTCTGGGGCCAACGTCCTGACTTTC
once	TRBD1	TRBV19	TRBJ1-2	CASSIPWYRGNNYGYTF	TGTGCCAGTAGTATTCCATGGTACAGGGGGAATAACTATGGCTACACCTTC
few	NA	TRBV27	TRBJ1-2	CASSATGEGYTF	TGTGCCAGCAGTGCCACCGGGGAGGGCTACACCTTC
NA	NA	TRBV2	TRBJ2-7	CATSVGQAYEQYF	TGTGCCACCTCAGTGGGGCAGGCCTACGAGCAGTACTTC